These 20 T cell receptor beta chains originate from one sample sequenced in a study of shared clonotypes between healthy human individuals. Using immunoSEQ multiplex PCR, the repertoire was profiled, and TCRdb retains in-frame clones only, with some absent. The sample records about 1 million clones, 65% to 75% being singletons. Sequenced sample: memory CD4+ T cells sorted from blood. Stated subset: CD45RA-negative fraction. The source is a man between 18 and 29 years old in good health.

The chain is built from TRBV10-1 and TRBJ2-2, with D unresolved. This CDR3 is built from 13 residues. V was shortened by 5 bases and J by 3 bases, with 7 bases between the two germline ends. The germline gives CDR1 WNHNN, CDR2 SYGVQD (reference sequence). The CDR3 region has the DNA TGCGCCAGCAGTTATCTGCACACCGGGGAGCTGTTTTTT. Encoded protein: CASSYLHTGELFF.

The rearrangement links TRBV30 to TRBJ1-5; possible D gene TRBD1, 5 bases. Trimming left V 2 bases short and J 1 base short, with 12 bases between. The CDR3 contains 15 residues. The germline CDR1 and CDR2 sequences are GTSNPN and SVGIG (reference sequence). CDR3 protein: CAWSPGLGSNQPQHF. CDR3 nucleotide sequence: TGTGCCTGGAGTCCGGGACTCGGGAGCAATCAGCCCCAGCATTTT.

The V gene is TRBV7-3, the J gene TRBJ2-1; 10 positions match TRBD2. V shed 2 bases and J 5 bases; nucleotides not matched to a gene: 6. Per the germline V gene, CDR1 is SGHTA and CDR2 is FQGTGA. The CDR3 is 16 amino acids. For the CDR3, the DNA is TGTGCCAGCAGCTTAGGGGGACTAGCGCCCAACAATGAGCAGTTCTTC. It specifies CASSLGGLAPNNEQFF.

This clone has just a few counts. V usage is TRBV18 and J usage is TRBJ2-1, with TRBD1 identical over 8 bases. The germline CDR1 and CDR2 sequences are KGHSH and LQKENI. The CDR3 spans 14 residues. Trimming cost V 2 bases and J 9 bases; bases outside gene matches: 6. CDR3 bases: TGTGCCAGCTCACCAAGGGACAGGTTAGCTGAGCAGTTCTTC. This encodes CASSPRDRLAEQFF.

The chain carries TRBV12-5 and TRBJ2-5; the D is unclear. Germline V gives CDR1 LGHNT, CDR2 FRNRAP. The ends were cut back, 0 bases at V and 5 bases at J, with 19 bases in the middle. CDR3 length: 17 amino acids. CDR3 nucleotide sequence: TGTGCTAGTGGTTTGGTGGGGTTCGTAACTCCTTTTGAGACCCAGTACTTC. This codes for CASGLVGFVTPFETQYF.

The rearrangement joins TRBV6-1 to TRBJ2-1; D uncertain. The germline V gene has CDR1 MNHNS and CDR2 SASEGT. Trimming removed 3 bases at V and 8 bases at J, with 11 bases between. The CDR3 spans 13 residues. CDR3 in amino acids: CASSDVRSDEQFF. CDR3 in DNA: TGTGCCAGCAGTGACGTGAGGTCGGATGAGCAGTTCTTC.

About this clone itself: Other nucleotide sequences from this sample produce the same CDR3. The J gene is TRBJ1-6, the V gene TRBV7-9; 7 bases agree with TRBD1. The V gene's germline CDR1 is SEHNR and CDR2 FQNEAQ (reference sequence). The length of the CDR3 is 15 residues. The ends lost 3 bases at V and 6 bases at J; junction bases unmatched: 5. DNA of the CDR3: TGTGCCAGCAGCTTGGCAGGGGGTCCTAATTCACCCCTCCACTTT. Translation: CASSLAGGPNSPLHF.

A remark on this clone: This sample also contains other DNA sequences that code for the same CDR3. The genes are TRBV5-1 and TRBJ2-5; TRBD2 might be the D (6 bases). The CDR3 totals 13 residues. Trimming left V 3 bases short and J 2 bases short, with 8 bases between. Germline V gives CDR1 SGHRS, CDR2 YFSETQ. The CDR3 bases are TGCGCCAGCAGCTCTGGGGGGCAAGAGACCCAGTACTTC. Translation: CASSSGGQETQYF.

On this clone: Distinct nucleotide sequences in the sample also encode this CDR3. This chain joins TRBV7-6 and TRBJ1-1; D ambiguous. The V gene lost 5 bases and the J gene lost 0 bases, with 7 bases spanning the gap. CDR1 and CDR2 (germline): SGHVS, FNYEAQ. The CDR3 sequence is 13 residues long. In nucleotides, the CDR3 is TGTGCCAGCAGCCTACAACTGAACACTGAAGCTTTCTTT. Translated, it gives CASSLQLNTEAFF.

The rearrangement joins TRBV30 to TRBJ2-5; D is possibly TRBD1 (5 bases). Germline CDR1 and CDR2: GTSNPN and SVGIG (reference sequence). The germline V and J ends were trimmed by 0 bases and 4 bases, with 12 bases remaining between them. This CDR3 region has 14 residues. CDR3 region: CAWSVMAGRETQYF. CDR3 nucleotide sequence: TGTGCCTGGAGTGTTATGGCAGGGCGAGAGACCCAGTACTTC.

CDR3 loop: CASSLVPDSPLHF. CDR3 coding DNA: TGTGCCAGCAGCTTAGTTCCGGATTCACCCCTCCACTTT. J is TRBJ1-6 and V is TRBV11-1; D is unresolved. CDR3 length: 13 residues. The germline gives CDR1 SGHAT, CDR2 FQDESV (reference sequence). V dropped 1 base and J dropped 8 bases, with 6 bases sitting between them.

The V call is TRBV5-1, the J call TRBJ2-1, with D perhaps assigned TRBD1 or TRBD2 (6 bases each). The length of the CDR3 is 14 residues. The germline V gene has CDR1 SGHRS and CDR2 YFSETQ. Trimming pared 5 bases from V and 7 bases from J, leaving 16 bases between. CDR3 region: CASRGGSVSNEQFF. The CDR3 region has the DNA TGCGCCAGCAGAGGGGGGAGCGTATCAAATGAGCAGTTCTTC.

The V and J genes are TRBV6-4 and TRBJ2-3; D gene ambiguous. The germline V and J ends were trimmed by 0 bases and 4 bases, with 11 bases remaining between them. There are 15 residues in the CDR3. Germline loops: CDR1 MRHNA, CDR2 SNTAGT. This chain's CDR3 is CASSDSWALADTQYF. CDR3 sequence (DNA): TGTGCCAGCAGTGACTCCTGGGCGCTGGCAGATACGCAGTATTTT.

V gene TRBV29-1 combines with J gene TRBJ2-7, with TRBD2 matching 7 bases. This CDR3 has 15 residues. The V and J ends lost 7 bases and 3 bases, in that order; junction bases with no gene match: 15. Per germline, CDR1 SQVTM and CDR2 ANQGSEA. This CDR3 is CSGRRGGDLSYEQYF. Here the CDR3 DNA reads TGCAGCGGGAGGAGGGGAGGGGACTTAAGCTACGAGCAGTACTTC.

V is TRBV7-6 and J is TRBJ1-1; no reliable D call. CDR1 and CDR2 (germline): SGHVS, FNYEAQ. Trimming stripped 6 bases from V and 2 bases from J, with 13 bases between. This CDR3 is 14 amino acids long. The CDR3 DNA reads as TGTGCCAGCAGTTCGAGTATGGGTAACACTGAAGCTTTCTTT. Encoded protein: CASSSSMGNTEAFF.

The rearrangement joins TRBV5-1 to TRBJ2-1; possibly TRBD2 for D (5 bases). Trimming stripped 5 bases from V and 6 bases from J, with 18 bases between. The CDR3 is 15 amino acids. Germline CDR1 reads SGHRS; CDR2 reads YFSETQ. The CDR3 is CASRPALRGSNEQFF. Written as DNA, the CDR3 is TGCGCCAGCAGACCGGCCCTAAGAGGGTCCAATGAGCAGTTCTTC.

J is TRBJ2-1 and V is TRBV2; D not certain. Germline V gene sequence: CDR1 SNHLY, CDR2 FYNNEI. The length of the CDR3 is 12 residues. Trimming took off 8 bases at V and 1 base at J, with 6 bases between the two ends. The CDR3 nucleotides are TGTGCCAGCCGTAGTTCCTACAATGAGCAGTTCTTC. Amino acid sequence: CASRSSYNEQFF.

This chain links TRBV2 with TRBJ1-1; 7 bases agree with TRBD1. The trim removed 6 bases at V and 0 bases at J, leaving 4 bases unmatched. Germline CDR1 SNHLY, CDR2 FYNNEI. The CDR3 has 14 residues. This CDR3 reads CASRVTGLNTEAFF. DNA of the CDR3: TGTGCCAGCAGAGTGACAGGGTTGAACACTGAAGCTTTCTTT.

The gene calls are TRBV28 and TRBJ1-5, with D possibly being TRBD1 (5 bases). The CDR3 has 14 amino acids. Germline loops: CDR1 MDHEN, CDR2 SYDVKM. The V end lost 3 bases, the J end lost 6 bases, and 12 bases lay between the germline ends. The CDR3 nucleotides are TGTGCCAGCAGTTTGGGCAGGGCTCGTCAGCCCCAGCATTTT. This translates into CASSLGRARQPQHF.

The chain couples TRBV10-3 to TRBJ1-4, with unresolved D. Germline V gene data show CDR1 as ENHRY and CDR2 as SYGVKD. Between the trimmed V and J ends, which lost 4 bases and 8 bases, there was a span of 11 bases. CDR3 length: 13 amino acids. CDR3 residues: CAISGGGGEKLFF. CDR3 sequence (DNA): TGTGCCATCAGTGGAGGTGGTGGGGAAAAACTGTTTTTT.